This T cell receptor (beta chain) comes out of a study of persistence of HIV-infected CD4 T cells. An overlapping HIV-1 Gag peptide pool stimulated these cells at roughly 0.97 ug/peptide/mL. Memory cells lacking CD40L and CD69 with high CD45RO were sorted. About this clone itself: Its target is not known.

The CDR3 extends over 12 amino acids. Germline CDR1 and CDR2: SGHNT and YYREEE (reference sequence). Unmatched junction bases numbered 7, after V lost 4 bases and J lost 11 bases. This was the immunoSEQ version 4 assay in survey mode. Libraries were prepared by immunoSEQ multiplex PCR; TCRdb keeps only in-frame clonotypes and omits some of them. The sample includes roughly 64,000 clones, approximately 75% seen only once; the top ten take more than 1.5%. The starting material was CD4+ T cells sorted from PBMCs after approximately 19-hour stimulation, obtained from a patient who received antiretroviral therapy. The chain links TRBV5-4 to TRBJ2-7; 9 bases are a match to TRBD1. This receptor was obtained from an adult man with HIV who was CMV-seropositive. The DNA of the CDR3 is TGTGCCAGCAGCCGGGACAGGGATGAGAAGTACTTC. Its translation is CASSRDRDEKYF.